The TCR beta chain described here comes from a study of metastatic and nonmetastatic thyroid tumors (TCRdb year 2020). At the level of the whole study: Repertoires from peripheral blood and from tumor or nodule tissue samples of malignant and benign thyroid patients were compared.

Library creation used PCR. Sequenced on an Illumina HiSeq 4000. High-throughput sequencing was used to profile the TCR beta-chain CDR3 region of every patient. Per the authors' processing: A classifier to discriminate distant-metastatic papillary thyroid cancer patients was built from CDR3 differences across clinicopathological groups. The Shannon index was used to measure repertoire diversity, and the Morisita-Horn index was used to measure how similar tumor and blood repertoires were. TCRdb redid the processing of the public reads, applying fastp at Q25 and MiXCR, and retained in-frame beta chains. For this entry, the V and J calls and clone size follow TCRdb and not the study's own pipeline. This sample lists about 20,000 clones; more than 15% were detected once. The top ten clones comprise approximately 2.9% of the sample. Results and caveats for the whole study, not just this receptor: In both blood and tumor samples, malignant tumors were reported to have significantly higher TCR beta diversity than benign nodules.

None of the patients had been given any treatment before thyroid surgery. The study retrospectively analysed patient clinical samples collected from about 2011 to 2018 using T-cell receptor beta sequencing. Spanning cysteine to phenylalanine, the CDR3 consists of 17 amino acids. Left in the record is the CDR3 DNA by itself, 51 bases read in frame from the first base. At the junction V is shortened by 3 bases and J by 2 bases, with 16 bases in between. From the germline V gene, CDR1 is LGHNA and CDR2 is YSLEER. Points on this clone: The antigen it recognizes is unknown. A much larger clone differs from this one at a single base, so this may be a read error. Other DNA sequences in the sample encode the same CDR3.

The clonotype was recovered from a male donor with papillary thyroid cancer or a benign thyroid nodule (not recorded which). Some clones in this sample may be carry-over from other donors' samples. The rearranged chain carries TRBV4-3 and TRBJ1-4, with an unclear D gene assignment. Input material: adjacent normal tissue. The CDR3 has the sequence CASSQDRLLGTNEKLFF. The DNA sequence reads TGCGCCAGCAGCCAGGATCGCCTTCTGGGGACTAATGAAAAACTGTTTTTT.